This T cell receptor (beta chain) originates from a study of T cells after yellow fever vaccination. Across the whole study: Low-cell-number fractions underwent preparation using SMART-Seq v4 Ultra Low Input. Study-level results: Among primary-vaccination clones, most reappeared after the booster, at around 97% for CD4 and around 91% for CD8.

J was trimmed by 8 bases and V by 1 base; bases with no gene match: 18. The germline V gene encodes CDR1 SGHTA and CDR2 FQGNSA. The CDR3 sequence is 21 residues long. Each CDR3 protein is one row after TCRdb ran MiXCR on the 5' RACE reads. The sample lists under 150,000 distinct CDR3 sequences, 12% to 15% occurring once. This clonotype counts as large. Its cognate antigen is unknown. The J gene is TRBJ2-1, the V gene TRBV7-2; the match to TRBD2 covers 15 bases. The sequence derives from a man between 18 and 35 years old who received the YFV17D yellow fever vaccine. Specimen: CD8+ T cells sorted from PBMCs, collected 5 days after the yellow fever booster vaccination. In DNA, the CDR3 is TGTGCCAGCAGCTTAGAACACCCTTGGACTAGCGGGGGGGGTTTTCTCGATGAGCAGTTCTTC. Its translation: CASSLEHPWTSGGGFLDEQFF.